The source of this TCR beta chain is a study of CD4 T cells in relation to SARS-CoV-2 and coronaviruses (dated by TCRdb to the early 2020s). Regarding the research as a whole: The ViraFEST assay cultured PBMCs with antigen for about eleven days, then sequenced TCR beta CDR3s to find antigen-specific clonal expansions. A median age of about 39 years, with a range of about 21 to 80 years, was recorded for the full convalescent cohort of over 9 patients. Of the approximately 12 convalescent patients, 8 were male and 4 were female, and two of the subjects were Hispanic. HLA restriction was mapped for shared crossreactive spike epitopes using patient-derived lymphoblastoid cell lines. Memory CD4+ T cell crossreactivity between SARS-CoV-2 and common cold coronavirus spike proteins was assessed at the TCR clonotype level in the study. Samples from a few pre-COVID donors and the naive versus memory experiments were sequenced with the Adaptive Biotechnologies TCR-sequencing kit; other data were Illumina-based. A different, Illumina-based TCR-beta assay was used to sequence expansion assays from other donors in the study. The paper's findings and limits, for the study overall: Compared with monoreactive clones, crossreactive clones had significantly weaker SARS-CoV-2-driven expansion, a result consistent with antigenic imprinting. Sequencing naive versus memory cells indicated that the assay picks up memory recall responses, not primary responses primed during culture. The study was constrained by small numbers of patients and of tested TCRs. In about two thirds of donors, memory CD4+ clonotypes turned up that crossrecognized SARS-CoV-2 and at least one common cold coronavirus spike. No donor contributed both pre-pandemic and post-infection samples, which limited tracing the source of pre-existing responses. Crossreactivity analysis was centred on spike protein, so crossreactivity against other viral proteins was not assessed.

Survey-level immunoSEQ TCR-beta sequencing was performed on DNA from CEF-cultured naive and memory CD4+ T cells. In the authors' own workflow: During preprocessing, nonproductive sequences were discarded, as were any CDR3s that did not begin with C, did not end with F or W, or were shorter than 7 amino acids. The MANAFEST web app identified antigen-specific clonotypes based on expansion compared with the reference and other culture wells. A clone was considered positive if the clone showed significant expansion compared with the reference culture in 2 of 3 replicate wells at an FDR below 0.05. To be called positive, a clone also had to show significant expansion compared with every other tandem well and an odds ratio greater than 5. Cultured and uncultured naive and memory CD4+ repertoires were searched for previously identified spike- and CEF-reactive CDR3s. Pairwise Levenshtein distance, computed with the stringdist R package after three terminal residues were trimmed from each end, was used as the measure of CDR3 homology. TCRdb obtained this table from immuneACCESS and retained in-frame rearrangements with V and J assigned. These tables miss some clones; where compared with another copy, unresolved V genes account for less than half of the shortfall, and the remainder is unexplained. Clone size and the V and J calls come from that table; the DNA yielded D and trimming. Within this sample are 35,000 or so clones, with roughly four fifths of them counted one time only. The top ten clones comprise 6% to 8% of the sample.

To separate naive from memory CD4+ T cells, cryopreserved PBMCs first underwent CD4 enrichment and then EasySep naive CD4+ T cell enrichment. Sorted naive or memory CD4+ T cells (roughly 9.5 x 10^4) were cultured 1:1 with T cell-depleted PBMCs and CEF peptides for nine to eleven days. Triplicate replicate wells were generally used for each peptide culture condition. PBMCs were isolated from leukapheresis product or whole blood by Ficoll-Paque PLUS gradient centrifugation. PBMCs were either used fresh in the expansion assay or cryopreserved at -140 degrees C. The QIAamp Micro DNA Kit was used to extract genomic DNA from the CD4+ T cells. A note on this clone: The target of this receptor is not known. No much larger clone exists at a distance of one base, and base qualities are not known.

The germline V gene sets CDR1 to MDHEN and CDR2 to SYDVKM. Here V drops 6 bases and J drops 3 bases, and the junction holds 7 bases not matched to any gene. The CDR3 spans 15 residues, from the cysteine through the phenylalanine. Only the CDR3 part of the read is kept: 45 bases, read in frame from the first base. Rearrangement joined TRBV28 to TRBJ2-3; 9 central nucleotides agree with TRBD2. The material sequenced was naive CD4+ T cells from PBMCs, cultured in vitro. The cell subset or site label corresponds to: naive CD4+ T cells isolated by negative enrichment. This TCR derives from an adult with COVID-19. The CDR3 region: CASRLSGSLTDTQYF. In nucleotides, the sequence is TGTGCCAGCAGACTTAGCGGGAGTCTAACAGATACGCAGTATTTT.